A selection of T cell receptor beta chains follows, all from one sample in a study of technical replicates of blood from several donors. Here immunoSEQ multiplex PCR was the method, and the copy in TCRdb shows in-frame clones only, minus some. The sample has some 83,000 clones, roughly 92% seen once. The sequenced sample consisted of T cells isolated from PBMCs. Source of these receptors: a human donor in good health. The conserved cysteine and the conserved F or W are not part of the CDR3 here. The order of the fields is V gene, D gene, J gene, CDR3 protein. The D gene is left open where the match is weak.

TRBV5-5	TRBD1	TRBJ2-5	ASSFNRDRVD
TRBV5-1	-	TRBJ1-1	ASSYEGPGVTEAF
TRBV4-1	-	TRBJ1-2	ASSQVGRDRNYGYT
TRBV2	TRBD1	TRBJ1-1	ASSEGRTGLDTEAF
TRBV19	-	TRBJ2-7	ASSIVDGNYEQY
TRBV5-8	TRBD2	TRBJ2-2	ASSLELLAGGSSSTGELF
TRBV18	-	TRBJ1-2	ASSPPERVNYGYT
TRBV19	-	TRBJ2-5	ASSTRVQETQY
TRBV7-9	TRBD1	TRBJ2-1	ASSFRQGSGNEQF
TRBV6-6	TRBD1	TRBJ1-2	ASSYVGRGMNGYT
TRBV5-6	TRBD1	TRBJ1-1	ASSFLGGPNTEAF
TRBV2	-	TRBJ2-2	ASKTAQPLNTGELF
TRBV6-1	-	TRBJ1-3	ASSDVLPGIGNTIY
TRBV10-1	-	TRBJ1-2	ASSDDRGYGYT
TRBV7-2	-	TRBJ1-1	ASSLVGHSNTEAF
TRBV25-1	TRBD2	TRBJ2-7	ASSPRTGTSMSYEQY
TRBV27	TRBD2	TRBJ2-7	ASSPRLAGHEQY
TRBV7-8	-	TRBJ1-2	ASSPDSNNYGYT
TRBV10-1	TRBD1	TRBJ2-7	ASSEGQGAYEQY
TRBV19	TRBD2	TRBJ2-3	ASSIVFASGSPDTQY
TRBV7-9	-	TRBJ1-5	ASSQGLGQPQH
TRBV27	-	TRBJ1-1	ASRKFFRPMNTEAF
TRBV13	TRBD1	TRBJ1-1	ASSLLGGGDRGNTEAF
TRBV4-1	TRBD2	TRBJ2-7	ASSQMPLRTSRAEQY
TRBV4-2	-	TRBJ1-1	ASSQDQGRVSEAF
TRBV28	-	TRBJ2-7	ASSNPRGMVLEQY
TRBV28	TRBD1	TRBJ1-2	ASSLGQGYYGYT
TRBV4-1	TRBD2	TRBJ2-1	ASSSLAGGYNEQF
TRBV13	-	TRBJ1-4	ASSPYAGAGLENEKLF
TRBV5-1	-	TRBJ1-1	ASSPRQGRFGTEAF
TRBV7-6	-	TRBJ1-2	ASSQAGLAYGYT
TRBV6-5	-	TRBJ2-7	ASGGIYEQY
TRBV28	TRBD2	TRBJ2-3	ASREAGGLADTQY
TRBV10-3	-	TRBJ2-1	AISEGEVTSYNEQF
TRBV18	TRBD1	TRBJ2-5	ASSTLSIWGQQGDQY
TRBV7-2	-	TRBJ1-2	ASSANPTQGSSGYT
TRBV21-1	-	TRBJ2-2	ASRPGQGTNTGELF
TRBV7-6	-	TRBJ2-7	ASSLGAGYGFSYEQY
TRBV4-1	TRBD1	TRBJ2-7	ASSHIAGQAYEQY
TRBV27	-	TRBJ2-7	ASSLLAGYEQY
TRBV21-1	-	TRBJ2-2	ASSKEGWPGLGRAGELF
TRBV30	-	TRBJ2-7	AWSVISFYEQY
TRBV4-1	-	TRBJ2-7	ASSPARGYEQY
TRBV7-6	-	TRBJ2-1	ASSQLSDPGQF
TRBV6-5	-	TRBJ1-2	ASRTPGHLIYGYT
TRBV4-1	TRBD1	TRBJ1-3	ASSQFPGTGSGNTIY
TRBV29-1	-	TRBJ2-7	SVEVSTGSSYEQY
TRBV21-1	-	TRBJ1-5	ASSPAGFLDRANQPQH
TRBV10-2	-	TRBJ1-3	ASRVQGNSGNTIY
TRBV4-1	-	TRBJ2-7	ASSQGSSGGYEQY
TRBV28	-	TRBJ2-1	ASSLHVEQF
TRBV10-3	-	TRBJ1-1	ATTDTSVGHTEAF
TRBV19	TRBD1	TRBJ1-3	ASSITGGAGNTIY
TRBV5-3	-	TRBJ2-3	ARSLVTDSVGKDTQY
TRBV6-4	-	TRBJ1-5	ASSEQGGQPQH
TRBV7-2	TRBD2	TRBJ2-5	ASSPRGLAAQETQY
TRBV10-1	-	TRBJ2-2	ASSERGYTGELF
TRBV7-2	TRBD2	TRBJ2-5	ASSLASGGGKTQY
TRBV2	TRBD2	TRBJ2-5	ASSDGGRETQY